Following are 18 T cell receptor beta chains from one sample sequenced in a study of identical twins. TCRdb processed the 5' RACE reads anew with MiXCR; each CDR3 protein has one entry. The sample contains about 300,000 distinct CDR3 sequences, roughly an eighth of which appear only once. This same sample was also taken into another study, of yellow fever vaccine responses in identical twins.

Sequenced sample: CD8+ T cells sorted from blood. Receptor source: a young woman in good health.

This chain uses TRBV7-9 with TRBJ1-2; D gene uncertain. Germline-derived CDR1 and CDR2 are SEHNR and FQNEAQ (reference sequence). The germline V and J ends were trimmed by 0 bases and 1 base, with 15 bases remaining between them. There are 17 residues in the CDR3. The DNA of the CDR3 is TGTGCCAGCAGCTTAGCGGATCAGGCCCTCATTAACTATGGCTACACCTTC. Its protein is CASSLADQALINYGYTF. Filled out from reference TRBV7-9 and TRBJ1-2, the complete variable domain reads DTGVSQNPRHKITKRGQNVTFRCDPISEHNRLYWYRQTLGQGPEFLTYFQNEAQLEKSRLLSDRFSAERPKGSFSTLEIQRTEQGDSAMYLCASSLADQALINYGYTFGSGTRLTVV.

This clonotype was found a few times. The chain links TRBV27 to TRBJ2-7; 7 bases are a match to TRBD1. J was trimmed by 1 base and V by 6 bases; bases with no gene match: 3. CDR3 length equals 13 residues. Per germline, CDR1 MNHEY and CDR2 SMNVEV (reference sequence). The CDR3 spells CASRQGQSYEQYF. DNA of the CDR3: TGTGCCAGCAGGCAGGGACAGTCCTACGAGCAGTACTTC.

This CDR3 reads CAISSQGSNNSPLHF. The CDR3 DNA reads as TGTGCCATCAGTAGCCAAGGGAGCAACAATTCACCCCTCCACTTT. The V and J genes are TRBV10-3 and TRBJ1-6; no firm D call. The CDR3 totals 15 residues. The V end lost 5 bases, the J end lost 7 bases, and 15 bases lay between the germline ends. CDR1 is ENHRY, CDR2 SYGVKD, per germline.

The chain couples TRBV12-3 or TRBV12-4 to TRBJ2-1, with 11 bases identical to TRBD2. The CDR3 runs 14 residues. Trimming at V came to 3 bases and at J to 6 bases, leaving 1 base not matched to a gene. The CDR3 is CASSFSGRANEQFF. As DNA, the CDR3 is TGTGCCAGCAGTTTTAGCGGGAGGGCCAATGAGCAGTTCTTC.

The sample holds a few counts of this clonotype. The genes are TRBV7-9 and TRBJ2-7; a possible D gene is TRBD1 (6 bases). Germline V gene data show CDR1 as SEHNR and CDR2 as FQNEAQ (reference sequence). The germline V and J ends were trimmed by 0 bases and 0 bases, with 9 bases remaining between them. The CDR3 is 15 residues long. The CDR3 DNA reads TGTGCCAGCAGCTTAGCCCAGGGGCCCTCCTACGAGCAGTACTTC. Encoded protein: CASSLAQGPSYEQYF. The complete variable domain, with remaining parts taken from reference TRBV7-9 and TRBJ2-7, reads DTGVSQNPRHKITKRGQNVTFRCDPISEHNRLYWYRQTLGQGPEFLTYFQNEAQLEKSRLLSDRFSAERPKGSFSTLEIQRTEQGDSAMYLCASSLAQGPSYEQYFGPGTRLTVT.

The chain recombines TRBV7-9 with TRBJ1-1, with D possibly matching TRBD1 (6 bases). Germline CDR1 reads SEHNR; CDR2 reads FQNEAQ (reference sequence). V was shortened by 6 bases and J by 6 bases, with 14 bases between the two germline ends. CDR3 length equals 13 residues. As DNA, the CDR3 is TGTGCCAGCAGGGGACAATTATGGCCTGAAGCTTTCTTT. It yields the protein CASRGQLWPEAFF.

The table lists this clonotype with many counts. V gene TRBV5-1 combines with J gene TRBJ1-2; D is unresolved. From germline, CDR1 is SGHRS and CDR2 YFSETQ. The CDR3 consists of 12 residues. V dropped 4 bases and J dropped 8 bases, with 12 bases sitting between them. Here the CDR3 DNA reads TGCGCCAGCAGCCTAGACCGGAAGGGCTACACCTTC. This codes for CASSLDRKGYTF.

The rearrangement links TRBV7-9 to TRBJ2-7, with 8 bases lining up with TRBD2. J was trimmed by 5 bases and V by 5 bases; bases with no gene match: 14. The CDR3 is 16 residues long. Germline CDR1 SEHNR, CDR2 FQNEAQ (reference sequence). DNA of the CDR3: TGTGCCAGCAGCAATAGGCCGGGACTAGTACTCCACGAGCAGTACGTC. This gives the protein CASSNRPGLVLHEQYV.

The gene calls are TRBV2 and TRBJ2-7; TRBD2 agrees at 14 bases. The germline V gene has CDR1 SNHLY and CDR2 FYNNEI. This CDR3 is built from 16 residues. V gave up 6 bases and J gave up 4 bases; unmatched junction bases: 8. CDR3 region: CASSRGTSGSSYEQYF. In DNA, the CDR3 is TGTGCCAGCAGCAGGGGGACTAGCGGGAGTTCGTACGAGCAGTACTTC. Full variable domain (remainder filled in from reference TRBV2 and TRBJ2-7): EPEVTQTPSHQVTQMGQEVILRCVPISNHLYFYWYRQILGQKVEFLVSFYNNEISEKSEIFDDQFSVERPDGSNFTLKIRSTKLEDSAMYFCASSRGTSGSSYEQYFGPGTRLTVT.

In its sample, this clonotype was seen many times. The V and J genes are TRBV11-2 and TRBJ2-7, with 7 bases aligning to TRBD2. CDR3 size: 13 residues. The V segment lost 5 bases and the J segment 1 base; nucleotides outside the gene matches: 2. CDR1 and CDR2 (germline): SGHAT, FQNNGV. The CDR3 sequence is CASSQGLSYEQYV. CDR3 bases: TGTGCCAGCAGCCAGGGACTATCCTACGAGCAGTACGTC.

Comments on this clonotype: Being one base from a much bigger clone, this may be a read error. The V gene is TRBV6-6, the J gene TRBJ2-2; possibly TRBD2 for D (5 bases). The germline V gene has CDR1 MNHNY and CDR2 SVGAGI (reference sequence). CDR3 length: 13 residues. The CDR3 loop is CAISLGVNGELCF. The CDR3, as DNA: TGTGCCATCTCCTTGGGCGTTAACGGGGAGCTGTGTTTT.

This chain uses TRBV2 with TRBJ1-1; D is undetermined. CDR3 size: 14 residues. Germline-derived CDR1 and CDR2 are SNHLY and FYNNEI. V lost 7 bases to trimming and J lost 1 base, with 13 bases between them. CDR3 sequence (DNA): TGTGCCAGCAATCCACTCGGCAAGAACACTGAAGCTTTCTTT. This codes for CASNPLGKNTEAFF.

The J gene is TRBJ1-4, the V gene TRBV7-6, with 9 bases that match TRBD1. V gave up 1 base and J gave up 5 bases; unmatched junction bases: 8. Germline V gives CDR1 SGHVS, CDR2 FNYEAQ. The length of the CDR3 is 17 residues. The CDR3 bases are TGTGCCAGCAGCTTAGGGCCACAGGGGGCACTGAATGAAAAACTGTTTTTT. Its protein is CASSLGPQGALNEKLFF.

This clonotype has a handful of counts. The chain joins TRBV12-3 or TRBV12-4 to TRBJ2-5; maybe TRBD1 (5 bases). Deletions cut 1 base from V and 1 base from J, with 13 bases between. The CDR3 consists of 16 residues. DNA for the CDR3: TGTGCCAGCAGTTTAGGGGGCTTGGGGCCCCAAGAGACCCAGTACTTC. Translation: CASSLGGLGPQETQYF.

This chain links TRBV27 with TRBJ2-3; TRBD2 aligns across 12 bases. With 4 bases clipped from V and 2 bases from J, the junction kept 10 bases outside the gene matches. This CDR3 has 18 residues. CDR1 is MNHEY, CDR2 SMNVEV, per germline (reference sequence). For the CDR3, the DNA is TGTGCCAGCAGTTCCCATCGGACTAGCGGGGAAAACACAGATACGCAGTATTTT. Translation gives CASSSHRTSGENTDTQYF.

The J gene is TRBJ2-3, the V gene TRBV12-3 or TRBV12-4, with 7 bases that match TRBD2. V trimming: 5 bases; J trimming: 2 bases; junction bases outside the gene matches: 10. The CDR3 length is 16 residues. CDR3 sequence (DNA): TGTGCCAGCAGTCAACCGACTAGCCCTAACACAGATACGCAGTATTTT. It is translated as CASSQPTSPNTDTQYF.

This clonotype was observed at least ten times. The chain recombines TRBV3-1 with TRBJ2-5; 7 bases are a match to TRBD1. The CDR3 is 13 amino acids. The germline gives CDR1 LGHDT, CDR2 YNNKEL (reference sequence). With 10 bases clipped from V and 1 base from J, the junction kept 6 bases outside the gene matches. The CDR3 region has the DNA TGTGCCACCCAGGGGGACCTCCAAGAGACCCAGTACTTC. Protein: CATQGDLQETQYF.

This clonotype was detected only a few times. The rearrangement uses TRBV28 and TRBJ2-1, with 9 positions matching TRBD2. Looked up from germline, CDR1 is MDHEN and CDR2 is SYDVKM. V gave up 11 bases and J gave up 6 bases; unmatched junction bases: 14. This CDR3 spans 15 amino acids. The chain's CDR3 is CAGDRLAGVCNEQFF. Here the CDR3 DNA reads TGTGCCGGCGACAGGTTAGCGGGAGTTTGCAATGAGCAGTTCTTC.